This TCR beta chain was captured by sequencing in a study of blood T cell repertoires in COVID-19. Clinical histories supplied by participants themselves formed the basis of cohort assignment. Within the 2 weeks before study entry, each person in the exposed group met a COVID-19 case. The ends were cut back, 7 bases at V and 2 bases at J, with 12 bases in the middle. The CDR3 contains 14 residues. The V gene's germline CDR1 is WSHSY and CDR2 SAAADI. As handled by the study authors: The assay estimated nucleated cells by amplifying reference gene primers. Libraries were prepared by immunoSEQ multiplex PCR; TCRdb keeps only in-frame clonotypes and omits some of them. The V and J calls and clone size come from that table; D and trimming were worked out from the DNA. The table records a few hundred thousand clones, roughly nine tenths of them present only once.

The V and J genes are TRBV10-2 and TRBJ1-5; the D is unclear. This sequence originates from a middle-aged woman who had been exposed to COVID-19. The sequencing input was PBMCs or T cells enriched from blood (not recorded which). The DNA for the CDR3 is TGCGCCAGCACTTTTGAGCCGGGCAATCAGCCCCAGCATTTT. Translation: CASTFEPGNQPQHF.